This T cell receptor (beta chain) stems from a study of T cell responses to AZD1222 COVID-19 vaccine. General observations from the study: Most donors were white British, females outnumbered males, and clonal diversity was possibly underestimated.

Pooling covered second doses at about 4 or about 12 weeks. Concerning this clone itself: Antigen: not known.

Assay: immunoSEQ multiplex PCR; the TCRdb copy retains only in-frame clones and omits some. The sample carries nearly 35,000 clones, 75% to 80% recorded once. Source: peripheral blood, taken 28 days after the second AZD1222 dose. This clonotype was sampled from an adult who received the AZD1222 COVID-19 vaccine.

The CDR3 spells CASRKGQKETQYF. The CDR3, as DNA: TGTGCCAGCAGGAAGGGACAGAAAGAGACCCAGTACTTC. V and J are TRBV5-4 and TRBJ2-5; 7 nucleotides align to TRBD1. The length of the CDR3 is 13 residues. Trimming took 5 bases from V and 3 from J; bases not matched to a gene: 4. Germline V gives CDR1 SGHNT, CDR2 YYREEE (reference sequence).